This passage covers 26 T cell receptor beta chains from one sample sequenced in a study of T cells in Graves' hyperthyroidism and ophthalmopathy. TCR beta CDR3 regions were amplified from RNA transcripts. The primer set for the first-round RT-PCR of the TCR CDR3 was HTBI. TCRdb processed the multiplex PCR reads anew with MiXCR; each CDR3 protein has one entry. In the table there are about 420,000 distinct CDR3 sequences, roughly an eighth of which are singletons. The sequenced material came from blood. The receptor source for this set is a woman aged 18-30 years with Graves' hyperthyroidism.

This clonotype was counted at least ten times. The rearrangement links TRBV6-1 to TRBJ2-2; possibly TRBD1 for D (5 bases). Germline loops: CDR1 MNHNS, CDR2 SASEGT. The V gene lost 6 bases and the J gene lost 3 bases, with 8 bases spanning the gap. The CDR3 length is 13 residues. The CDR3 is CASSPTDTGELFF. CDR3 coding DNA: TGTGCCAGCAGCCCGACAGACACCGGGGAGCTGTTTTTT.

V usage is TRBV7-9 and J usage is TRBJ2-5; 11 positions match TRBD1. The CDR3 is 15 residues long. The V and J ends lost 5 bases and 4 bases, in that order; junction bases with no gene match: 6. Germline CDR1 SEHNR, CDR2 FQNEAQ (reference sequence). CDR3 protein: CASSQGQGALETQYF. In DNA form, the CDR3 reads TGTGCCAGCAGCCAAGGACAGGGGGCGTTAGAGACCCAGTACTTC.

This clonotype was counted a single time. The rearrangement joins TRBV7-6 to TRBJ2-1, with 7 bases identical to TRBD1. The trim removed 5 bases at V and 9 bases at J, leaving 10 bases unmatched. The CDR3 has 14 residues. The germline CDR1 and CDR2 sequences are SGHVS and FNYEAQ. The CDR3, as DNA: TGTGCCAGCAGCCCCATAAAGGGGGCCTTTGAGCAGTTCTTC. Its translation is CASSPIKGAFEQFF.

This clonotype was detected only once. The V call is TRBV24-1, the J call TRBJ2-2; D may match TRBD1 or TRBD2 (5 bases each). Germline V gene lookup returns CDR1 KGHDR and CDR2 SFDVKD. The CDR3 totals 16 residues. The V gene lost 1 base and the J gene lost 5 bases, with 13 bases spanning the gap. The CDR3 reads CATSDLGPGSTGELFF. CDR3 in DNA: TGTGCCACCAGTGATTTAGGTCCAGGGAGTACCGGGGAGCTGTTTTTT.

This clonotype occurred many times. The chain combines TRBV20-1 with TRBJ2-2; 7 nucleotides line up with TRBD2. The CDR3 contains 15 residues. Germline V lookup: CDR1 DFQATT, CDR2 SNEGSKA (reference sequence). The J segment lost 3 bases and the V segment lost 2 bases, leaving 6 bases of the junction unmatched. DNA of the CDR3: TGCAGTGCTAGAAAGAGACTAGCAGACACCGGGGAGCTGTTTTTT. It translates to CSARKRLADTGELFF.

This clonotype was detected many times. This chain links TRBV28 with TRBJ2-7; D tentatively fits TRBD1 or TRBD2 (7 bases each). V was cut by 7 bases and J by 3 bases, with 16 bases left in between. CDR1 and CDR2 from the germline V gene are MDHEN and SYDVKM. The CDR3 is 14 residues long. For the CDR3, the DNA is TGTGCCAGCAATACAGGGGAGGGGATCTACGAGCAGTACTTC. This encodes CASNTGEGIYEQYF.

This clonotype was seen more than once but under ten times. The chain recombines TRBV7-6 with TRBJ2-1; D is perhaps TRBD2 (7 bases). The V gene lost 1 base and the J gene lost 3 bases, with 19 bases spanning the gap. The CDR3 extends over 18 amino acids. Germline V CDR1 and CDR2: SGHVS, FNYEAQ. The CDR3 nucleotides are TGTGCCAGCAGCTTAGTCTGGAGGGGGGGGGGTCTCTACAATGAGCAGTTCTTC. Its protein product is CASSLVWRGGGLYNEQFF.

Many counts were recorded for this clonotype. V gene TRBV29-1 combines with J gene TRBJ2-5; a weak D match, TRBD1 (6 bases). V shed 7 bases and J shed 5 bases, with 14 bases lying between them. Germline V gene lookup returns CDR1 SQVTM and CDR2 ANQGSEA. The CDR3 length is 12 residues. The CDR3: CSAFRGRETQYF. DNA of the CDR3: TGCAGCGCCTTCAGGGGTCGGGAGACCCAGTACTTC.

The chain uses TRBV5-1 and TRBJ2-6, with a weak D call TRBD1 (6 bases). Trimming cost V 4 bases and J 2 bases, with 19 bases left between them. The CDR3 has 18 amino acids. Germline V gene sequence: CDR1 SGHRS, CDR2 YFSETQ. The CDR3 bases are TGCGCCAGCAGCCAACCGACAGGCCTCGGAGCTGGGGCCAACGTCCTGACTTTC. Translated, it gives CASSQPTGLGAGANVLTF. Supplemented by reference TRBV5-1 and TRBJ2-6, the full variable domain reads KAGVTQTPRYLIKTRGQQVTLSCSPISGHRSVSWYQQTPGQGLQFLFEYFSETQRNKGNFPGRFSGRQFSNSRSEMNVSTLELGDSALYLCASSQPTGLGAGANVLTFGAGSRLTVL.

This clonotype was detected ten times or more. J is TRBJ2-7 and V is TRBV28, with D possibly called TRBD1 or TRBD2 (5 bases each). CDR3 length: 16 residues. Germline CDR1 and CDR2: MDHEN and SYDVKM. The V end lost 7 bases, the J end lost 5 bases, and 24 bases lay between the germline ends. The DNA of the CDR3 is TGTGCCAGCAATGCCCCCCGGGGCCCACGGGGAGACGAGCAGTACTTC. This sequence encodes CASNAPRGPRGDEQYF.

The chain joins TRBV20-1 to TRBJ1-1; TRBD1 agrees at 7 bases. Germline V lookup: CDR1 DFQATT, CDR2 SNEGSKA (reference sequence). This CDR3 is built from 15 residues. CDR3 residues: CTLDEGALMNTEAFF. CDR3 in DNA: TGCACCCTCGACGAGGGGGCCCTCATGAACACTGAAGCTTTCTTT.

The J gene is TRBJ2-5, the V gene TRBV13; tentatively, D is TRBD1 (6 bases). V was pared by 6 bases and J by 2 bases, with 16 bases between. The germline V gene encodes CDR1 PRHDT and CDR2 FYEKMQ (reference sequence). This CDR3 comprises 15 residues. The CDR3 is CASSSTGTVQETQYF. The CDR3 bases are TGTGCCAGCAGTTCAACAGGGACGGTACAAGAGACCCAGTACTTC.

This clonotype has a count of ten or more. The V call is TRBV28, the J call TRBJ2-1, with 12 bases that match TRBD2. CDR1 and CDR2 (germline): MDHEN, SYDVKM. This CDR3 comprises 15 residues. V dropped 3 bases and J dropped 8; count of bases not matched to a gene: 5. CDR3: CASSFWLAGGDEQFF. CDR3 nucleotides: TGTGCCAGCAGTTTCTGGCTAGCGGGAGGGGATGAGCAGTTCTTC.

This clonotype showed up just a few times. A read error is possible here, since a much larger clone lies one base away. V usage is TRBV30 and J usage is TRBJ1-2; a weak D match, TRBD1 (5 bases). The CDR3 is 13 residues long. Germline-derived CDR1 and CDR2 are GTSNPN and SVGIG (reference sequence). Between the trimmed V and J ends, which lost 0 bases and 8 bases, there was a span of 13 bases. The CDR3 protein is CAWSVNKGQGYTF. The CDR3 DNA is TGTGCCTGGAGTGTCAACAAGGGGCAAGGCTACACCTTC.

This clonotype was recorded a few times. This sequence joins TRBV7-9 and TRBJ1-1; D not resolved. Trimming pared 4 bases from V and 6 bases from J, leaving 12 bases between. CDR1 is SEHNR and CDR2 is FQNEAQ in the germline V gene (reference sequence). There are 13 residues in the CDR3. CDR3 residues: CASSSNPDAEAFF. The CDR3 nucleotides read TGTGCCAGCAGCTCAAATCCGGACGCTGAAGCTTTCTTT. The variable domain in full, completed from reference TRBV7-9 and TRBJ1-1, reads DTGVSQNPRHKITKRGQNVTFRCDPISEHNRLYWYRQTLGQGPEFLTYFQNEAQLEKSRLLSDRFSAERPKGSFSTLEIQRTEQGDSAMYLCASSSNPDAEAFFGQGTRLTVV.

A remark on this clonotype: A much larger clone differs from this one at a single base, so this may be a read error. This chain connects TRBV29-1 to TRBJ1-1; TRBD1 matches 7 bases. Germline CDR1 is SQVTM and CDR2 is ANQGSEA. Trimming at V came to 7 bases and at J to 5 bases, leaving 13 bases not matched to a gene. The CDR3 is 14 residues long. The CDR3, as DNA: TGCAGCGGTGGTAACAGGGGACTGGGTACTGAAGCTTTCTTT. This gives the protein CSGGNRGLGTEAFF.

Comments on this clonotype: A read error may explain this, as a much larger clone is one base away. The chain has TRBV5-6 and TRBJ1-1; no definite D call. V lost 3 bases and J 1 base, leaving 10 bases between the germline ends. Germline loops: CDR1 SGHDT, CDR2 YYEEEE. CDR3 length equals 14 residues. The CDR3 sequence is CASSSGFRNTEAFF. The DNA of the CDR3 is TGTGCCAGCAGCTCGGGTTTCAGGAACACTGAAGCTTTCTTT.

This chain uses TRBV9 with TRBJ2-3, with TRBD2 matching 10 bases. Germline assignment: CDR1 SGDLS and CDR2 YYNGEE. The CDR3 spans 18 residues. J lost 4 bases, V lost 0 bases, and 11 bases had no gene match. The CDR3 reads CASSVARSSGSVADTQYF. For the CDR3, the DNA is TGTGCCAGCAGCGTAGCAAGGTCTAGCGGGAGTGTGGCAGATACGCAGTATTTT.

This clonotype was counted a few times. V is TRBV19 and J is TRBJ1-1, with a tentative D call TRBD1 (5 bases). The germline CDR1 and CDR2 sequences are LNHDA and SQIVND (reference sequence). V lost 5 bases and J lost 8, with 15 bases in between. The CDR3 loop spans 13 amino acids. The CDR3 coding sequence is TGTGCCAGTAGTTTTTCGGGGGGTATCGAAGCTTTCTTT. The encoded protein is CASSFSGGIEAFF.

V and J are TRBV24-1 and TRBJ2-3; a weak D match, TRBD2 (5 bases). V was clipped by 3 bases and J by 6 bases, with 12 bases between them. Germline lookup yields CDR1 KGHDR and CDR2 SFDVKD. The CDR3 contains 14 residues. CDR3 bases: TGTGCCACCAGTGATAAACTAGGGCGCGATACGCAGTATTTT. As protein: CATSDKLGRDTQYF.

The chain recombines TRBV6-1 with TRBJ1-2, with 10 bases matching TRBD1. V shed 3 bases, J shed 4 bases, and the junction held 8 bases outside the gene matches. CDR3 length equals 16 residues. Looked up from germline, CDR1 is MNHNS and CDR2 is SASEGT. This chain's CDR3 is CASSERTGGQVYGYTF. Written as DNA, the CDR3 is TGTGCCAGCAGTGAGAGGACAGGGGGACAAGTCTATGGCTACACCTTC.

This clonotype was observed at least ten times. The DNA of the CDR3 is TGTGCCAGCAGTGAATCTGAAGGCCCCCACGAGCAGTACTTC. It codes for CASSESEGPHEQYF. The V call is TRBV2, the J call TRBJ2-7; no clear D. The CDR3 covers 14 residues. V lost 2 bases and J lost 5, with 13 bases in between. Per germline, CDR1 SNHLY and CDR2 FYNNEI.

This clonotype was observed many times. The rearrangement joins TRBV5-1 to TRBJ2-7, with TRBD2 identical over 15 bases. The V gene's germline CDR1 is SGHRS and CDR2 YFSETQ. CDR3 length: 17 amino acids. The ends lost 9 bases at V and 2 bases at J; junction bases unmatched: 12. In DNA form, the CDR3 reads TGCGCCACCTCCTCGGGACTAGCGGGAGGCGGCCCCTACGAGCAGTACTTC. Protein sequence: CATSSGLAGGGPYEQYF.

The rearrangement links TRBV7-2 to TRBJ2-7; TRBD1 matches 9 bases. The CDR3 is 17 amino acids. With 1 base clipped from V and 3 bases from J, the junction kept 10 bases outside the gene matches. Germline-derived CDR1 and CDR2 are SGHTA and FQGNSA. CDR3 residues: CASSLVPGTGSHYEQYF. The CDR3, as DNA: TGTGCCAGCAGCTTAGTGCCCGGGACAGGGTCACACTACGAGCAGTACTTC.

This clonotype occurred many times. The rearrangement joins TRBV6-1 to TRBJ2-5, with unresolved D. The CDR3 loop spans 12 amino acids. The V and J ends lost 5 bases and 4 bases respectively, with 8 bases between them. The V gene's germline CDR1 is MNHNS and CDR2 SASEGT. CDR3 in amino acids: CASSSAPETQYF. In DNA form, the CDR3 reads TGTGCCAGCAGTTCCGCTCCAGAGACCCAGTACTTC.

The chain links TRBV2 to TRBJ1-1; 7 bases are a match to TRBD1. The CDR3 spans 15 residues. Germline assignment: CDR1 SNHLY and CDR2 FYNNEI. V dropped 3 bases and J dropped 6; count of bases not matched to a gene: 10. This chain's CDR3 is CASSEEGAMRAEAFF. The CDR3 DNA follows: TGTGCCAGCAGTGAGGAGGGGGCAATGAGAGCTGAAGCTTTCTTT.